The clone carrying this T cell receptor beta chain is a singleton in its sample. Its specificity is not known. The data derive from a study of somatic mutations in cytotoxic T cells in rheumatoid arthritis. The overall study: Patient blood (around 31 ml EDTA) was taken immediately after diagnosis and before treatment. Findings and caveats of the study: The top CD8+ clone topped 20% of CD8+ cells in about an eighth of the roughly 65 patients. Age-dependent increases in CD8+ clonality occurred in rheumatoid arthritis patients but not in healthy controls.

As handled by the study authors: Concordance between patient CD8+ clones exceeding 1% and published virus-specific TCRB sequences was infrequent. This table comes from immunoSEQ multiplex PCR, and its TCRdb copy is limited to in-frame clones, with some not included. V, J and clone size derive from that table, while D and trimming were established from the DNA sequence. The top ten clones hold about 5% of a sample with 15,000 to 20,000 clones, roughly 80% of them seen once. From germline, CDR1 is PRHDT and CDR2 FYEKMQ (reference sequence). The CDR3 totals 13 residues. V lost 3 bases, J lost 5 bases, and 3 bases stayed unmatched.

This TCR was recovered from an adult with rheumatoid arthritis. The sample consisted of CD8+ T cells sorted from blood. The chain carries TRBV13 and TRBJ2-5; 7 bases map to TRBD1. CDR3 coding DNA: TGTGCCAGCAGCTTCGAGGGGGCTGAGACCCAGTACTTC. This sequence encodes CASSFEGAETQYF.